The present entry profiles one T cell receptor beta chain with its context. The method was immunoSEQ multiplex PCR; TCRdb's version includes in-frame clones alone and lacks a portion of them. Seen here are about 230,000 clones, roughly 76% observed once, and the top ten hold around 7.5%. The data derive from a study of blood T cell repertoires in COVID-19. Overall study: Italy, Spain and the United States were the sources of the convalescent and acute COVID-19 samples.

The ends lost 6 bases at V and 4 bases at J; junction bases unmatched: 11. Germline V CDR1 and CDR2: MNHNY, SVGAGI (reference sequence). The CDR3 spans 15 residues. The V gene is TRBV6-6, the J gene TRBJ1-1, with TRBD1 matching 7 bases. The sequenced material came from peripheral blood. This sequence originates from an elderly woman with COVID-19, enrolled during active disease. Written as DNA, the CDR3 is TGTGCCAGCAGCGCATTAGGGGGCGCGTTCACTGAAGCTTTCTTT. Translating it yields CASSALGGAFTEAFF.